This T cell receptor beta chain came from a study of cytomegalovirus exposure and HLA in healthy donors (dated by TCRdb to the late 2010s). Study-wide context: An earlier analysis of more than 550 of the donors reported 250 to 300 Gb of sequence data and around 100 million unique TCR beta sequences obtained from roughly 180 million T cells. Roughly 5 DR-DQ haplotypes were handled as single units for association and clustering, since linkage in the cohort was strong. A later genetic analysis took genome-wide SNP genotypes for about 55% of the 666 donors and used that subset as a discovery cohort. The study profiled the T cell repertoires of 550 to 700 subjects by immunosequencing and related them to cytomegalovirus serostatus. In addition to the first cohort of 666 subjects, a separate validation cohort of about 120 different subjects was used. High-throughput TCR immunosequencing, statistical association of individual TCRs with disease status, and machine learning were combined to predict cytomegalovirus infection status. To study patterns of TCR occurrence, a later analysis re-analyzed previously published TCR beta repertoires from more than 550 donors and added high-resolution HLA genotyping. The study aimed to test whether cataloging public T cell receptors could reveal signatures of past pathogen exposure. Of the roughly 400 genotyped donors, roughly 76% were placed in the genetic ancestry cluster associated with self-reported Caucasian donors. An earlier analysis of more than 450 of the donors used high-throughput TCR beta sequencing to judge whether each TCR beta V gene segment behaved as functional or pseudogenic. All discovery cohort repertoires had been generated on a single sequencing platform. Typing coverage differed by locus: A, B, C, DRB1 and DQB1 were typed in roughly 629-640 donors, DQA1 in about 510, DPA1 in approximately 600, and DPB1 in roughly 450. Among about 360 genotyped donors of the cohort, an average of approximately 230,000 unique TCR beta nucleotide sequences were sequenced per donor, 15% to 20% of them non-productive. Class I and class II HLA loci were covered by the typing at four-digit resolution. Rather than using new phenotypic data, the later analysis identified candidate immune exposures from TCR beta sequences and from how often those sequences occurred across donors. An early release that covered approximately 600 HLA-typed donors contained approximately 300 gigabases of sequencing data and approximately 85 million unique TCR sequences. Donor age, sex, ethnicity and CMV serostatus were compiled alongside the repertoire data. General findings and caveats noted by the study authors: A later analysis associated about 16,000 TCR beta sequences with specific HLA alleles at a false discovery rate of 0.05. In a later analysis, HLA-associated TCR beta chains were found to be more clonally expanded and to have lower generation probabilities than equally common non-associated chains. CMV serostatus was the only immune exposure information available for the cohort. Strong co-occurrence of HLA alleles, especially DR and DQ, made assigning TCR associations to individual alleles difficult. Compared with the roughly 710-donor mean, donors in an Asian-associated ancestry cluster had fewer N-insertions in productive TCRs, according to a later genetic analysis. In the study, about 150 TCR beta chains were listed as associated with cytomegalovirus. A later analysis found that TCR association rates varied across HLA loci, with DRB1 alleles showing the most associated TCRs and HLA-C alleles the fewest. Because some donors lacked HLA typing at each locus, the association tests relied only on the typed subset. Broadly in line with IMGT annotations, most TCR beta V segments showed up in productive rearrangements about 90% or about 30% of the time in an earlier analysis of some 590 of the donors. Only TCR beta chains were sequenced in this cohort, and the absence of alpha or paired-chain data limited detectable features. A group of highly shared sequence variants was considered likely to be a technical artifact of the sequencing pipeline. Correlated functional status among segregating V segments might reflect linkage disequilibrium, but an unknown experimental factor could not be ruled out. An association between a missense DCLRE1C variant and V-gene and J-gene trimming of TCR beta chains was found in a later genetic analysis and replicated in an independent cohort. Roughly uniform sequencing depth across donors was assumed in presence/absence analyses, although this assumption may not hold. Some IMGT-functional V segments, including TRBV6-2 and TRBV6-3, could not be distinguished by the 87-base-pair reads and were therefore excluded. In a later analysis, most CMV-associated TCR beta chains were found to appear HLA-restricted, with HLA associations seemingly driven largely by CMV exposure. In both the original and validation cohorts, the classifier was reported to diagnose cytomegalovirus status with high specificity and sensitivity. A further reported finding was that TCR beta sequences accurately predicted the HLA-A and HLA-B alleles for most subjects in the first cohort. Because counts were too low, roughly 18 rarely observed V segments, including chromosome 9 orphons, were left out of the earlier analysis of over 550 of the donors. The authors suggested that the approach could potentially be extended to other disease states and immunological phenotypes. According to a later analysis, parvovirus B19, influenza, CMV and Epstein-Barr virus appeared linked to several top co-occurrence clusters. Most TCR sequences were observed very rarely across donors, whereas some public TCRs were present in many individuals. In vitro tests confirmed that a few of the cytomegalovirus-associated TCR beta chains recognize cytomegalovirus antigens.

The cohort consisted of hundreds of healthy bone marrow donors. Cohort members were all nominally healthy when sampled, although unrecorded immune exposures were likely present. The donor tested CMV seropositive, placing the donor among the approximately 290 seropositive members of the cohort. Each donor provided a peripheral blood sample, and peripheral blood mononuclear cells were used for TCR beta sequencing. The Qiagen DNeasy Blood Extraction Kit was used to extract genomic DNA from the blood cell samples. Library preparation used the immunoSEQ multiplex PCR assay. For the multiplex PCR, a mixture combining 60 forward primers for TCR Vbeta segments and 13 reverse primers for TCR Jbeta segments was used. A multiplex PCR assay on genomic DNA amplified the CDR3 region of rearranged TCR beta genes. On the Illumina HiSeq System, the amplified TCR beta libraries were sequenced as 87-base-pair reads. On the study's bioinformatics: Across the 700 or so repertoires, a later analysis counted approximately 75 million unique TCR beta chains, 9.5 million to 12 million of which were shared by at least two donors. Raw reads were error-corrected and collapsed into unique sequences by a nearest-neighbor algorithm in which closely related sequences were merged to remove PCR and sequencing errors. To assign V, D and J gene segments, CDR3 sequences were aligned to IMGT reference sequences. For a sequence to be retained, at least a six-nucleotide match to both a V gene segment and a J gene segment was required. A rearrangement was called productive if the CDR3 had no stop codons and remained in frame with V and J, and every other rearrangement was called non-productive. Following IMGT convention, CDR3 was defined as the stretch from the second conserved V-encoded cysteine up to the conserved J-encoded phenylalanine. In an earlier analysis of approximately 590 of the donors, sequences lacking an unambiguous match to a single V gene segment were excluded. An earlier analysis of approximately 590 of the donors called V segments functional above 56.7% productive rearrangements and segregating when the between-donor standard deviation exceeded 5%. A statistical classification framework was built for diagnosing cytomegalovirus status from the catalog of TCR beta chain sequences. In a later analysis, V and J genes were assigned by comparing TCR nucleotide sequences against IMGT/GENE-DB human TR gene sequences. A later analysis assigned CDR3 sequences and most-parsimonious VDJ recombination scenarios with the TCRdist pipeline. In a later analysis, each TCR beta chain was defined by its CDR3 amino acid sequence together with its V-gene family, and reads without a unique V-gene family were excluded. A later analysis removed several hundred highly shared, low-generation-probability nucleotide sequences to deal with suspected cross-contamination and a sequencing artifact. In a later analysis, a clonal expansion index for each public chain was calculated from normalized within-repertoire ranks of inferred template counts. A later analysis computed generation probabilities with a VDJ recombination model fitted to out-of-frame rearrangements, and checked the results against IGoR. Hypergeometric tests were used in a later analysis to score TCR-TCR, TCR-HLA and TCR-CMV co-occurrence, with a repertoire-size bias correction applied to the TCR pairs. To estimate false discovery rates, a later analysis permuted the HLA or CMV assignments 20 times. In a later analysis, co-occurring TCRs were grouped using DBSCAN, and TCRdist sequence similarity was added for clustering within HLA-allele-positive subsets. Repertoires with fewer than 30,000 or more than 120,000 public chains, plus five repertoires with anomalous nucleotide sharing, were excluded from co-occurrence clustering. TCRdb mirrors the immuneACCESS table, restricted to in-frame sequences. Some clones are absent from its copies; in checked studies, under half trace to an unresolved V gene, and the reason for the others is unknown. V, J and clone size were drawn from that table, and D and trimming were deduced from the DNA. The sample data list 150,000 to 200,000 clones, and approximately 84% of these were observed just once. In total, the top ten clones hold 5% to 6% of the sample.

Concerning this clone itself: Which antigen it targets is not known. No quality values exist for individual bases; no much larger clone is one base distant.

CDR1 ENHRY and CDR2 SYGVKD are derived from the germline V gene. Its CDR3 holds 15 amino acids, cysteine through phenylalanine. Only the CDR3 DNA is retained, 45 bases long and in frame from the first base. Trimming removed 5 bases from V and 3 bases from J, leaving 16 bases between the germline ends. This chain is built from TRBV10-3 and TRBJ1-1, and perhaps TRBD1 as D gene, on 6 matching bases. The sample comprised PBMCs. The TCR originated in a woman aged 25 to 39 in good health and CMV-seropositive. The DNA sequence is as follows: TGTGCCATCAGTCGGGGGGACACCCGATACACTGAAGCTTTCTTT. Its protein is CAISRGDTRYTEAFF.